The clone carrying this T cell receptor (beta chain) was observed a handful of times. CDR3 length equals 12 residues. J was trimmed by 5 bases and V by 9 bases; bases with no gene match: 3. This table comes from immunoSEQ multiplex PCR, and its TCRdb copy is limited to in-frame clones, with some not included. The repertoire holds over 120,000 clones, roughly 84% seen once, with 9.5% to 13% in the top ten. The entry originates in a study of blood T cell repertoires in COVID-19. Study-level information: Collection of acute and convalescent COVID-19 samples took place in the United States, Italy and Spain. The analysed material was cDNA or gDNA that came from T cells, B-cell-depleted T cells, or PBMCs.

The TCR was taken from a man between 60 and 70 years old with active or convalescent COVID-19. The chain joins TRBV12-3 or TRBV12-4 to TRBJ1-1, with 10 bases fitting TRBD1. The sample consisted of peripheral blood. The DNA of the CDR3 is TGTGCCAGTGGGACAGGGGTTACTGAAGCTTTCTTT. Amino acid sequence: CASGTGVTEAFF.